These 18 T cell receptor beta chains originate from one sample sequenced in a study of regulatory T cells in long-lasting Graves disease (dated by TCRdb to the early 2020s). What this sample's time point label stands for: newly diagnosed GD, antithyroid drugs for less than 3 months. For both TCR sequencing and RNA sequencing, RNA was extracted from PBMCs using TRIzol. To prepare the library, multiplex PCR was applied. Sequencing relied on an Illumina HiSeq 4000. CDR3 regions were amplified by Arm-PCR with iRepertoire HTBI primers to construct TCR beta libraries. The raw public data were reprocessed by TCRdb itself: fastp quality trimming at Q25, MiXCR clonotype calling, in-frame beta chains only. Identical CDR3 proteins give one entry, which carries the most common genes and DNA. This sample holds hundreds of thousands of distinct CDR3 sequences; around 17% were observed only once. The ten largest clonotypes hold about 18% of the sample.

The data also belong to a second study, concerning T cells in Graves' hyperthyroidism and ophthalmopathy.

The sequences come from peripheral blood mononuclear cells (PBMCs), collected at new diagnosis, from a patient treated with antithyroid drugs. The receptors were sampled from a woman aged 25 to 45 with Graves disease. Donor details come from another sample of the same person, matched by shared clones.

This clonotype was detected only a few times. The CDR3 DNA reads TGCAGGGCAGGACAGGGGGATGGCTACACCTTC. It translates to CRAGQGDGYTF. The chain recombines TRBV29-1 with TRBJ1-2; 10 bases are a match to TRBD1. The CDR3 is 11 amino acids. CDR1 SQVTM and CDR2 ANQGSEA come from the germline V gene.

The table lists this clonotype with many counts. The chain carries TRBV28 and TRBJ2-1; 9 bases agree with TRBD2. Germline loops: CDR1 MDHEN, CDR2 SYDVKM. The CDR3 spans 14 residues. V dropped 3 bases and J dropped 12; count of bases not matched to a gene: 9. The CDR3 DNA is TGTGCCAGCAGTTTGGCGGGAGGGCCGGTAGGGCAGTTCTTC. It encodes CASSLAGGPVGQFF.

This clonotype was found many times. The chain links TRBV3-1 to TRBJ1-5, with a possible D match to TRBD1 (6 bases). This CDR3 region has 15 residues. Per the germline V gene, CDR1 is LGHDT and CDR2 is YNNKEL (reference sequence). The ends were cut back, 2 bases at V and 4 bases at J, with 12 bases in the middle. The CDR3: CASSQLPGVNQPQHF. The CDR3 region has the DNA TGTGCCAGCAGCCAACTACCAGGGGTTAATCAGCCCCAGCATTTT.

This chain connects TRBV19 to TRBJ2-3; TRBD1 matches 10 bases. The J call may be incorrect, as the DNA end agrees better with TRBJ2-5. Germline loops: CDR1 LNHDA, CDR2 SQIVND (reference sequence). The CDR3 loop spans 13 amino acids. As DNA, the CDR3 is TGTGCCAGTAGTGGGACAGGGGCCAAGACCCAGTACTTC. This sequence encodes CASSGTGAKTQYF.

The chain uses TRBV11-3 and TRBJ2-1; perhaps TRBD2 as D (6 bases). Germline-derived CDR1 and CDR2 are SGHNT and YENEEA. Trimming left V 5 bases short and J 6 bases short, with 11 bases between. The CDR3 contains 13 residues. The CDR3 DNA reads TGTGCCAGCAGCCCGGGGAGGTTCAATGAGCAGTTCTTC. This sequence encodes CASSPGRFNEQFF.

In this sample, this clonotype turned up many times. The gene calls are TRBV2 and TRBJ2-5; the D is unclear. This CDR3 spans 14 amino acids. Trimming left V 3 bases short and J 8 bases short, with 16 bases between. Per the germline V gene, CDR1 is SNHLY and CDR2 is FYNNEI. The CDR3 bases are TGTGCCAGCAGTGAGGAAGCAGGCTCGAAAACCCAGTACTTC. Translated, it gives CASSEEAGSKTQYF.

The genes are TRBV9 and TRBJ1-3; D might be TRBD1 (6 bases). Germline lookup yields CDR1 SGDLS and CDR2 YYNGEE. The germline V and J ends were trimmed by 3 bases and 8 bases, with 21 bases remaining between them. The CDR3 contains 16 residues. Here the CDR3 reads CASSELTGSVGDTIYF. CDR3 nucleotide sequence: TGTGCCAGCAGCGAGCTAACAGGGTCGGTCGGTGACACCATATATTTT.

The sample holds many counts of this clonotype. The chain's CDR3 is CASSLVVPRGEQYF. In nucleotides, the CDR3 is TGTGCCAGCAGCTTAGTAGTTCCCAGGGGCGAGCAGTACTTC. V gene TRBV11-2 combines with J gene TRBJ2-7, with D possibly being TRBD1 (6 bases). The germline CDR1 and CDR2 sequences are SGHAT and FQNNGV. V lost 1 base and J 6 bases, leaving 13 bases between the germline ends. The CDR3 length is 14 residues. The whole variable domain, filled in from reference TRBV11-2 and TRBJ2-7, reads EAGVAQSPRYKIIEKRQSVAFWCNPISGHATLYWYQQILGQGPKLLIQFQNNGVVDDSQLPKDRFSAERLKGVDSTLKIQPAKLEDSAVYLCASSLVVPRGEQYFGPGTRLTVT.

This chain uses TRBV24-1 with TRBJ2-3; D unresolved. This CDR3 is built from 14 residues. Trimming removed 9 bases from V and 2 bases from J, with 14 bases in between. CDR1 is KGHDR, CDR2 SFDVKD, per germline. CDR3 in amino acids: CATSLGASTDTQYF. The CDR3 coding sequence is TGTGCCACCTCCCTGGGCGCCTCCACAGATACGCAGTATTTT.

This clonotype was recorded many times. The V call is TRBV5-1, the J call TRBJ1-4; maybe TRBD1 (6 bases). The CDR3 contains 14 residues. Germline V CDR1 and CDR2: SGHRS, YFSETQ. V lost 8 bases, J lost 7 bases, and 18 bases lay in between. CDR3 amino acids: CASFDIGGGEKLFF. Written as DNA, the CDR3 is TGCGCCAGTTTCGATATCGGGGGCGGTGAAAAACTGTTTTTT.

This rearrangement joins TRBV29-1 to TRBJ2-7; D uncertain. V lost 4 bases, J lost 0 bases, and 10 bases lay in between. CDR1 is SQVTM and CDR2 is ANQGSEA in the germline V gene. The length of the CDR3 is 13 residues. The CDR3 loop is CSVAWINSYEQYF. DNA for the CDR3: TGCAGCGTTGCCTGGATTAACTCCTACGAGCAGTACTTC.

There are many counts of this clonotype. The chain has TRBV6-2 or TRBV6-3 and TRBJ2-7, with D possibly being TRBD2 (6 bases). CDR1 is MNHEY and CDR2 is SVGEGT in the germline V gene. The CDR3 sequence is 13 residues long. V lost 2 bases, J lost 2 bases, and 7 bases lay in between. The CDR3 nucleotides are TGTGCCAGCAGTTACCCTAGCGCCTACGAGCAGTACTTC. It is translated as CASSYPSAYEQYF.

The rearrangement joins TRBV6-4 to TRBJ2-1, with D possibly matching TRBD2 (5 bases). The ends were cut back, 0 bases at V and 10 bases at J, with 7 bases in the middle. CDR1 is MRHNA, CDR2 SNTAGT, per germline. The CDR3 totals 12 residues. The CDR3 is CASSDSQREQFF. In DNA form, the CDR3 reads TGTGCCAGCAGTGACTCCCAGCGGGAGCAGTTCTTC.

This clonotype was seen more than once but under ten times. The chain employs TRBV13 and TRBJ2-7; TRBD1 matches at 8 bases. The CDR3 has 20 residues. Germline loops: CDR1 PRHDT, CDR2 FYEKMQ (reference sequence). Trimming cost V 2 bases and J 2 bases; bases outside gene matches: 20. In DNA, the CDR3 is TGTGCCAGCAGCTTACACGGCAGGGGGCGTACGCTATCTGCGACCTACGAGCAGTACTTC. Encoded protein: CASSLHGRGRTLSATYEQYF.

This rearrangement joins TRBV7-2 to TRBJ2-2, with D uncertain. Between the trimmed V and J ends, which lost 5 bases and 4 bases, there was a span of 11 bases. The CDR3 totals 14 residues. Germline loops: CDR1 SGHTA, CDR2 FQGNSA. CDR3 in amino acids: CASSQYPATGELFF. The DNA for the CDR3 is TGTGCCAGCAGCCAGTACCCCGCCACCGGGGAGCTGTTTTTT.

The sample holds many counts of this clonotype. The rearrangement links TRBV30 to TRBJ1-2; a weak D match, TRBD1 (6 bases). CDR1 GTSNPN and CDR2 SVGIG come from the germline V gene (reference sequence). CDR3 length: 12 amino acids. Trimming took 3 bases from V and 8 from J, leaving 13 bases between them. CDR3 loop: CAWRLTGSGYTF. CDR3 in DNA: TGTGCCTGGAGGTTGACAGGCAGCGGCTACACCTTC.

This chain links TRBV5-1 with TRBJ2-1; tentatively, D is TRBD1 or TRBD2 (5 bases each). The germline gives CDR1 SGHRS, CDR2 YFSETQ. V lost 3 bases, J lost 3 bases, and 19 bases lay in between. The length of the CDR3 is 17 residues. CDR3 protein: CASSWPTGTENYNEQFF. Written as DNA, the CDR3 is TGCGCCAGCAGCTGGCCCACCGGGACCGAGAACTACAATGAGCAGTTCTTC.

This clonotype appeared a few times. The chain uses TRBV30 and TRBJ2-1; 9 bases are a match to TRBD2. The CDR3 is made up of 18 amino acids. Germline values: CDR1 GTSNPN, CDR2 SVGIG (reference sequence). V lost 0 bases to trimming and J lost 9 bases; unmatched junction nucleotides: 18. CDR3 coding DNA: TGTGCCTGGAGTGTAGTGCCCCGGAGACTAGCGGTAGTGGGTGAGCAGTTCTTC. This encodes CAWSVVPRRLAVVGEQFF.